The rows below give T cell receptor beta chains drawn from one sample of a study of cytomegalovirus exposure and HLA in healthy donors. The repertoire was sequenced with immunoSEQ multiplex PCR; TCRdb's copy has only in-frame clones and lacks some. Found here are 160,000 or so clones, 76% of them singletons; the top ten hold approximately 1.4%. Sequences were obtained from PBMCs. These receptors were obtained from a man aged 60-69 years in good health and CMV-seronegative. The CDR3 runs from the conserved cysteine through the conserved F or W. The D gene is left open where the match is weak. Size is omitted from some rows. Given values are once, few, many or a class for expanded clones.

TRBJ2-5 | . | TRBV21-1 | . | 19 | TGTGCCAGCAGCAAAGGAGAGGGACTAGCGGGACCGTACCAAGAGACCCAGTACTTC | CASSKGEGLAGPYQETQYF
TRBJ2-3 | TRBD2 | TRBV29-1 | . | 16 | TGCAGTACCCGGGGTGGAGTCGGGAGGGAGACAGATACGCAGTATTTT | CSTRGGVGRETDTQYF
TRBJ2-7 | . | TRBV11-2 | few | 15 | TGTGCCAGCAGCTTATCAGTAAGCGGACTCTACGAGCAGTACTTC | CASSLSVSGLYEQYF
TRBJ1-2 | . | TRBV5-1 | . | 15 | TGCGCCAGCAGCTCTCCGGGACAATACTTCTATGGCTACACCTTC | CASSSPGQYFYGYTF
TRBJ2-2 | TRBD2 | TRBV10-1 | . | 17 | TGCGCCAGCAGCGGACTAGCGGGTGGCCCCCACACCGGGGAGCTGTTTTTT | CASSGLAGGPHTGELFF
TRBJ2-7 | . | TRBV6-6 | . | 12 | TGTGCCAGCAGTCCGACACCTACCGAGCAGTACTTC | CASSPTPTEQYF
TRBJ2-7 | TRBD2 | TRBV7-2 | . | 14 | TGTGCCAGCAACTTAGCGGGCGATTCCTACGAGCAGTACTTC | CASNLAGDSYEQYF
TRBJ1-2 | . | TRBV5-3 | . | 11 | TGTGCCAGAAGCTTGCAGGGCTACTACACCTTC | CARSLQGYYTF
TRBJ2-3 | TRBD2 | TRBV7-9 | few | 15 | TGTTCCAGCAGCTTAGCGGGGAGTTGGGCAGATACGCAGTATTTT | CSSSLAGSWADTQYF
TRBJ2-7 | . | TRBV4-1 | . | 15 | TGCGCCAGCAGCCCAGAGGCGGGGAGAAACCACGAGCAGTACTTC | CASSPEAGRNHEQYF
TRBJ2-5 | . | TRBV19 | . | 15 | TGTGCCAGTAGTATCGGAGGGGACCCCCAAGAGACCCAGTACTTC | CASSIGGDPQETQYF
TRBJ2-4 | TRBD2 | TRBV9 | . | 18 | TGTGCCAGCAGCGCAGGGGGGGGACTAGCTACTCCAGGTGACATTCAGTACTTC | CASSAGGGLATPGDIQYF
TRBJ1-1 | . | TRBV4-1 | . | 15 | TGCGCCAGCAGCCAAGACCCCCTCCCTGTATCTGAAGCTTTCTTT | CASSQDPLPVSEAFF
TRBJ2-7 | TRBD1 | TRBV5-1 | . | 13 | TGCGCCAGCAGCAAGGACAGGCTCTACGAGCAGTACTTC | CASSKDRLYEQYF
TRBJ2-5 | . | TRBV19 | . | 13 | TGTGCCAGCGGGGGCGGGGGCAGGGAGACCCAGTACTTC | CASGGGGRETQYF
TRBJ2-7 | TRBD2 | TRBV27 | . | 16 | TGTGCCAGCAGTTTATCGGGGACTAGCGGACTCTACGAGCAGTACTTC | CASSLSGTSGLYEQYF
TRBJ1-1 | . | TRBV18 | . | 14 | TGTGCCAGCTCCACTACAGGGCGGAACACTGAAGCTTTCTTT | CASSTTGRNTEAFF
TRBJ1-1 | . | TRBV7-3 | . | 15 | TGTGCCAGCAGCTTAGCCGGAGCAGGGCCCACTGAAGCTTTCTTT | CASSLAGAGPTEAFF
TRBJ2-5 | . | TRBV7-9 | . | 14 | TGTGCCAGCAGCTTCAGGACATCAGGAGAGACCCAGTACTTC | CASSFRTSGETQYF
TRBJ2-5 | . | TRBV30 | . | 12 | TGTGCCTGGACCTGGGAGGAAGAGACCCAGTACTTC | CAWTWEEETQYF
TRBJ2-1 | TRBD2 | TRBV12-5 | few | 15 | TGTGCTAGTGGTTTCGAAGCGGGAGGCCACAATGAGCAGTTCTTC | CASGFEAGGHNEQFF
TRBJ2-7 | . | TRBV28 | . | 14 | TGTGCCAGCAGTTTAGGGGGCACTAGCTACGAGCAGTACTTC | CASSLGGTSYEQYF
TRBJ2-7 | . | TRBV9 | . | 14 | TGTGCCAGCAGCGTATCACAGACCACAAACGAGCAGTACTTC | CASSVSQTTNEQYF
TRBJ2-1 | TRBD2 | TRBV2 | . | 15 | TGTGCCACCCCCCCCGGGACTAGCGGATACAATGAGCAGTTCTTC | CATPPGTSGYNEQFF
TRBJ1-4 | TRBD1 | TRBV15 | few | 16 | TGTGCCACCAGCAGAGGTCCAGGGGGTTCGGGTGAAAAACTGTTTTTT | CATSRGPGGSGEKLFF
TRBJ1-6 | TRBD1 | TRBV19 | . | 13 | TGTGCCAGTTCGGACAGGGTAAGCTCACCCCTCCACTTT | CASSDRVSSPLHF
TRBJ2-3 | TRBD2 | TRBV7-8 | . | 15 | TGTGCCAGCAGCTTAGCGGGGGGGAGCCCAGATACGCAGTATTTT | CASSLAGGSPDTQYF
TRBJ1-5 | . | TRBV28 | once | 17 | TGTGCCAGCAGAGAAACTCTCATACAGGGTCTAGGTCAGCCCCAGCATTTT | CASRETLIQGLGQPQHF
TRBJ1-1 | . | TRBV2 | . | 12 | TGTGCCAGCAGTGTGAGAGGCACTGAAGCTTTCTTT | CASSVRGTEAFF
TRBJ2-2 | TRBD2 | TRBV29-1 | . | 19 | TGCAGCGTTGAAGGTGTAAAAGCACTAGCGGGTCATTGGACCGGGGAGCTGTTTTTT | CSVEGVKALAGHWTGELFF
TRBJ2-5 | TRBD2 | TRBV10-1 | few | 13 | TGCGCCAGCCAGCGGGGGATCCAAGAGACCCAGTACTTC | CASQRGIQETQYF
TRBJ2-3 | . | TRBV6-5 | . | 16 | TGTGCCAGCAGTTACTCACCTAGCGAGCTCACAGATACGCAGTATTTT | CASSYSPSELTDTQYF
TRBJ2-1 | TRBD2 | TRBV29-1 | . | 15 | TGCAGCGGGGGTGGACTAGCGGGAGGTTACAATGAGCAGTTCTTC | CSGGGLAGGYNEQFF
TRBJ1-2 | TRBD1 | TRBV6-5 | . | 13 | TGTGCCAGCAGAGAACAGGGGCCGGGGGGCTACACCTTC | CASREQGPGGYTF
TRBJ2-7 | TRBD2 | TRBV7-2 | . | 14 | TGTGCCAGCAGCACTAGCGGGAGGGCCTACGAGCAGTACTTC | CASSTSGRAYEQYF
TRBJ2-1 | . | TRBV14 | few | 17 | TGTGCCAGCAGCCAAGATCGGTACCCGAGCTCCTACAATGAGCAGTTCTTC | CASSQDRYPSSYNEQFF
TRBJ2-7 | . | TRBV7-8 | once | 13 | TGTGCCAGCAGCTTATCAGGCGCCTACGAGCAGTACTTC | CASSLSGAYEQYF
TRBJ2-4 | TRBD2 | TRBV18 | . | 18 | TGTGCCAGCTCACCCCCCGGACTAAGCGGGACTTCTGATAACATTCAGTACTTC | CASSPPGLSGTSDNIQYF
TRBJ2-7 | TRBD1 | TRBV7-8 | . | 14 | TGTGCCAGCAGCTTAGTAAGGACAGGGGGGGAGCAGTACTTC | CASSLVRTGGEQYF
TRBJ2-1 | TRBD2 | TRBV7-2 | . | 17 | TGTGCCAGCAGCTTCTCCCTCATAGCGGGAGTTAGGAATGAGCAGTTCTTC | CASSFSLIAGVRNEQFF
TRBJ1-1 | . | TRBV7-2 | once | 13 | TGTGCCAGCAGCTTATGGCCAGGCACTGAAGCTTTCTTT | CASSLWPGTEAFF
TRBJ2-7 | . | TRBV7-2 | once | 11 | TGTGCCAGCAGCTTAGCTCGCGAGCAGTACTTC | CASSLAREQYF